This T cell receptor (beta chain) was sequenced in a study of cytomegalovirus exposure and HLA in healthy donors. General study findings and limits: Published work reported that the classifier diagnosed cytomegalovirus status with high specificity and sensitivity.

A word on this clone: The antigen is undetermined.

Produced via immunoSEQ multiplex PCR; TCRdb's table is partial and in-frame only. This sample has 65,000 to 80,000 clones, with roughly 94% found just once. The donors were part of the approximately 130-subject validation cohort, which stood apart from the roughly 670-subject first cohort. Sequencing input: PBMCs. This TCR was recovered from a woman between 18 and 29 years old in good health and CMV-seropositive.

The CDR3 DNA is TGTGCCAGCAGCTTACTGAGCTCCTATAATTCACCCCTCCACTTT. Protein sequence: CASSLLSSYNSPLHF. The chain is built from TRBV11-3 and TRBJ1-6, with D hard to call. Trimming stripped 2 bases from V and 0 bases from J, with 5 bases between. The V gene's germline CDR1 is SGHNT and CDR2 YENEEA. The length of the CDR3 is 15 residues.